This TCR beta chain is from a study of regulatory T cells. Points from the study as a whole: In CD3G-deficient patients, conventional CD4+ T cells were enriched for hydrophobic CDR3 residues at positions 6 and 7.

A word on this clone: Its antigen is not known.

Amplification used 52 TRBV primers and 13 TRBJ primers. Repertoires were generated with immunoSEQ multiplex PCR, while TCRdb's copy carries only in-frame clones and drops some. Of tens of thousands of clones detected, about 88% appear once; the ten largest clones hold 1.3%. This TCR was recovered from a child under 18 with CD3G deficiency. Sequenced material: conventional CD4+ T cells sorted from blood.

In DNA form, the CDR3 reads TGTGCCAGCAGCTTAGACAGGGGCTTGAAGTTCTTC. This encodes CASSLDRGLKFF. The chain combines TRBV11-2 with TRBJ2-1, with D perhaps TRBD1 (6 bases). CDR3 length: 12 amino acids. Germline V gene lookup returns CDR1 SGHAT and CDR2 FQNNGV. V was trimmed by 0 bases and J by 14 bases, leaving 11 bases between them.